This T cell receptor beta chain came from a study of monozygotic twins with inflammatory bowel disease. TCRdb reprocessed the 5' RACE reads; each CDR3 protein has one entry and no DNA is given. The sample holds around 100,000 distinct CDR3 sequences. On this clonotype itself: Its cognate antigen is unknown.

Study-wide results and caveats: It was not supported that a single strong signal or clonotype was associated with IBD. Immunosuppressive treatment differences may have increased patient repertoire variability.

Germline V gene lookup returns CDR1 MNHEY and CDR2 SMNVEV (reference sequence). The CDR3 spans 13 residues. This clonotype was obtained from a human donor with ulcerative colitis or Crohn's disease, or a healthy co-twin of an affected twin (not recorded which). The chain joins TRBV27 to TRBJ1-2; TCRdb's D call of TRBD1 is untestable without DNA. Sample: blood. CDR3 amino acids: CASSLKSLAPYTF.